Below, 17 T cell receptor beta chains from the same sample are listed, as sequenced in a study of T cell changes during pregnancy in multiple sclerosis. The protocol was immunoSEQ multiplex PCR, while the TCRdb copy is restricted to in-frame clones and leaves out a portion. The sample has about 68,000 clones; less than 95% are singletons. Sequenced material: peripheral blood, taken in the second trimester of pregnancy. The receptors derive from a female donor with multiple sclerosis, enrolled in a pregnancy study.

The V call is TRBV6-4, the J call TRBJ2-1; D is unclear. Germline V CDR1 and CDR2: MRHNA, SNTAGT. The V and J ends lost 3 bases and 7 bases respectively, with 13 bases between them. This CDR3 has 14 amino acids. Written as DNA, the CDR3 is TGTGCCAGCAGTGAGATGGCAGGTGGAAATGAGCAGTTCTTC. This translates into CASSEMAGGNEQFF.

This clone turned up a few times. This rearrangement joins TRBV9 to TRBJ1-1; the D is unclear. V lost 4 bases and J 0 bases, leaving 10 bases between the germline ends. From germline, CDR1 is SGDLS and CDR2 YYNGEE. This CDR3 has 14 residues. CDR3 residues: CASSPGMMNTEAFF. The CDR3 DNA is TGTGCCAGCAGCCCCGGGATGATGAACACTGAAGCTTTCTTT. The variable domain in full, with the rest retrieved from reference TRBV9 and TRBJ1-1, is DSGVTQTPKHLITATGQRVTLRCSPRSGDLSVYWYQQSLDQGLQFLIQYYNGEERAKGNILERFSAQQFPDLHSELNLSSLELGDSALYFCASSPGMMNTEAFFGQGTRLTVV.

This rearrangement joins TRBV5-5 to TRBJ2-7; TRBD2 aligns across 10 bases. V trimming: 0 bases; J trimming: 3 bases; junction bases outside the gene matches: 6. Per the germline V gene, CDR1 is SGHKS and CDR2 is YYEKEE (reference sequence). The CDR3 covers 16 residues. CDR3 sequence reads: CASSLELAGANYEQYF. CDR3 sequence (DNA): TGTGCCAGCAGCTTGGAGCTAGCGGGGGCGAACTACGAGCAGTACTTC.

This chain links TRBV6-5 with TRBJ1-3, with no clear D. The CDR3 has 13 amino acids. Per the germline V gene, CDR1 is MNHEY and CDR2 is SVGAGI. With 2 bases removed from V and 4 bases from J, the gap between germline ends came to 6 bases. DNA for the CDR3: TGTGCCAGCAGTTACGTACAGGGAAACACCATATATTTT. Its protein is CASSYVQGNTIYF.

The V gene is TRBV5-4, the J gene TRBJ1-5, with TRBD1 identical over 7 bases. The V segment lost 4 bases and the J segment 4 bases; nucleotides outside the gene matches: 2. The CDR3 totals 13 residues. The germline CDR1 and CDR2 sequences are SGHNT and YYREEE (reference sequence). This CDR3 is CASSLQGNQPQHF. CDR3 nucleotides: TGTGCCAGCAGCCTACAGGGGAATCAGCCCCAGCATTTT.

The J gene is TRBJ2-5, the V gene TRBV7-6, with 7 bases identical to TRBD2. Per the germline V gene, CDR1 is SGHVS and CDR2 is FNYEAQ. CDR3 length: 12 residues. V was pared by 11 bases and J by 1 base, with 4 bases of the junction left unmatched. The CDR3 sequence: CASSGGQETQYF. For the CDR3, the DNA is TGTGCCTCCTCGGGGGGCCAAGAGACCCAGTACTTC.

V gene TRBV4-3 combines with J gene TRBJ1-1; D is unresolved. CDR1 and CDR2 from the germline V gene are LGHNA and YSLEER. V was clipped by 2 bases and J by 10 bases, with 11 bases between them. This CDR3 contains 12 residues. The CDR3 sequence: CASSQWGEGAFF. DNA of the CDR3: TGCGCCAGCAGCCAATGGGGAGAGGGAGCTTTCTTT.

V gene TRBV18 combines with J gene TRBJ1-6; 7 nucleotides align to TRBD1. The CDR3 has 16 residues. The germline gives CDR1 KGHSH, CDR2 LQKENI. V was pared by 3 bases and J by 0 bases, with 2 bases of the junction left unmatched. This CDR3 reads CASSPDRSSYNSPLHF. As DNA, the CDR3 is TGTGCCAGCTCACCGGACAGGAGCTCCTATAATTCACCCCTCCACTTT.

This clone is a singleton in its sample. The chain recombines TRBV5-1 with TRBJ1-1, with D tentatively TRBD1 (6 bases). The CDR3 loop spans 15 amino acids. Between the trimmed V and J ends, which lost 1 base and 4 bases, there was a span of 14 bases. Germline-derived CDR1 and CDR2 are SGHRS and YFSETQ. CDR3 loop: CASSLSGAVGTEAFF. DNA for the CDR3: TGCGCCAGCAGCTTGTCAGGGGCCGTGGGCACTGAAGCTTTCTTT.

The chain employs TRBV27 and TRBJ2-1, with 14 bases fitting TRBD2. V gave up 5 bases and J gave up 9 bases; unmatched junction bases: 9. The CDR3 loop spans 16 amino acids. Germline CDR1 and CDR2: MNHEY and SMNVEV (reference sequence). This chain's CDR3 is CASSHPRTSGGSEQFF. CDR3 nucleotides: TGTGCCAGCAGTCACCCCCGGACTAGCGGGGGGAGTGAGCAGTTCTTC.

The V call is TRBV12-5, the J call TRBJ2-7, with 8 bases aligning to TRBD1. Trimming at V came to 3 bases and at J to 6 bases, leaving 1 base not matched to a gene. The germline V gene encodes CDR1 LGHNT and CDR2 FRNRAP. The CDR3 extends over 12 amino acids. The DNA for the CDR3 is TGTGCTAGTGGTTTCCAGGGGGCCGAGCAGTACTTC. Its protein is CASGFQGAEQYF.

The V gene is TRBV27, the J gene TRBJ2-1, with 8 bases that match TRBD2. The CDR3 contains 15 residues. Germline trimming cut 3 bases from V and 6 bases from J; bases unmatched to any gene: 7. CDR1 is MNHEY, CDR2 SMNVEV, per germline (reference sequence). The DNA of the CDR3 is TGTGCCAGCAGTTTGATCCGGGGGGGCTTCAATGAGCAGTTCTTC. Translation gives CASSLIRGGFNEQFF.

This chain connects TRBV7-2 to TRBJ1-1; the D gene is possibly TRBD1 (5 bases). The CDR3 runs to 12 residues. Germline V CDR1 and CDR2: SGHTA, FQGNSA. Trimming took off 2 bases at V and 5 bases at J, with 6 bases between the two ends. Here the CDR3 reads CASSLTGTEAFF. The CDR3 DNA reads as TGTGCCAGCAGCTTAACAGGTACTGAAGCTTTCTTT.

The rearrangement uses TRBV19 and TRBJ1-2, with D perhaps TRBD1 (6 bases). The V end lost 7 bases, the J end lost 7 bases, and 19 bases lay between the germline ends. The CDR3 extends over 14 amino acids. The germline CDR1 and CDR2 sequences are LNHDA and SQIVND (reference sequence). CDR3 amino acids: CASNPSQGSGGYTF. DNA of the CDR3: TGTGCCAGTAACCCATCGCAGGGGTCTGGTGGCTACACCTTC. The full variable domain, with the rest looked up from reference TRBV19 and TRBJ1-2, is DGGITQSPKYLFRKEGQNVTLSCEQNLNHDAMYWYRQDPGQGLRLIYYSQIVNDFQKGDIAEGYSVSREKKESFPLTVTSAQKNPTAFYLCASNPSQGSGGYTFGSGTRLTVV.

The chain is built from TRBV27 and TRBJ2-1, with D possibly matching TRBD1 (6 bases). Between the trimmed V and J ends, which lost 2 bases and 2 bases, there was a span of 10 bases. Germline lookup yields CDR1 MNHEY and CDR2 SMNVEV (reference sequence). The CDR3 sequence is 15 residues long. In nucleotides, the CDR3 is TGTGCCAGCAGTTTAGACAGGTTCCCCTACAATGAGCAGTTCTTC. Amino acid sequence: CASSLDRFPYNEQFF.

J is TRBJ2-7 and V is TRBV29-1; possible D gene TRBD2, 7 bases. Germline V lookup: CDR1 SQVTM, CDR2 ANQGSEA. The CDR3 runs to 14 residues. The V end lost 7 bases, the J end lost 0 bases, and 16 bases lay between the germline ends. This CDR3 is CSALGGGDSYEQYF. The CDR3 DNA reads as TGCAGCGCGTTAGGAGGGGGGGACTCCTACGAGCAGTACTTC.

The chain couples TRBV18 to TRBJ2-7, with a weak D call TRBD2 (5 bases). The CDR3 runs to 13 residues. Looked up from germline, CDR1 is KGHSH and CDR2 is LQKENI. With 2 bases removed from V and 6 bases from J, the gap between germline ends came to 11 bases. CDR3 nucleotides: TGTGCCAGCTCACCAGAAGCGGACTCCGAGCAGTACTTC. Its protein is CASSPEADSEQYF.